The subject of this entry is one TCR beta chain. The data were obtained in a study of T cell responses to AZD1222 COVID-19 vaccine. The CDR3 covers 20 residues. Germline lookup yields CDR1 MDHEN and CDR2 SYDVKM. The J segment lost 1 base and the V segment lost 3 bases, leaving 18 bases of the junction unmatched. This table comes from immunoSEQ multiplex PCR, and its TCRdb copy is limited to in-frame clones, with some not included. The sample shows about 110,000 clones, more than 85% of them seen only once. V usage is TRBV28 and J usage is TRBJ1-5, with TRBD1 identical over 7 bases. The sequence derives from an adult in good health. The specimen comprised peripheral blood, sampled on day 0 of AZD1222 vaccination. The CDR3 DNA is TGTGCCAGCAGTTTCTTCTATTGGGGGGGACAGCCCCAGAGCAATCAGCCCCAGCATTTT. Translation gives CASSFFYWGGQPQSNQPQHF.